The source of this T cell receptor (beta chain) is a study of cytomegalovirus exposure and HLA in healthy donors. Comment on this clone: Its antigen is undetermined.

CDR1 is MGHDK and CDR2 is SYGVNS in the germline V gene. The CDR3 is made up of 13 amino acids. The V and J ends lost 4 bases and 3 bases respectively, with 7 bases between them. Study-level points and caveats: A later analysis reportedly found that, within productive TCRs, an Asian-associated ancestry cluster had fewer N-insertions than the mean observed across the roughly 730 donors. Sequences of the TCR beta chain were said to predict the HLA-A and HLA-B alleles of most subjects accurately.

13 Jbeta primers and 60 Vbeta primers were used for the PCR. Using immunoSEQ multiplex PCR, the repertoire was profiled, and TCRdb retains in-frame clones only, with some absent. The sample yields about 110,000 clones, nearly 80% seen once. The sample consisted of PBMCs. This receptor was obtained from a man aged 30-40 years in good health and CMV-seronegative. The rearrangement joins TRBV25-1 to TRBJ2-1; unclear D gene. CDR3 DNA sequence: TGTGCCAGCAGTGGCTATAACTACAATGAGCAGTTCTTC. Translated: CASSGYNYNEQFF.